Following are 31 T cell receptor beta chains from one sample sequenced in a study of technical replicates of blood from a handful of donors (dated by TCRdb to the late 2010s). To prepare the library, the immunoSEQ multiplex PCR assay was applied. Imported from immuneACCESS, the table was reduced by TCRdb to in-frame sequences with V and J called. These copies leave out some clones; in studies compared against another copy, an unresolved V gene accounts for under half, and the cause of the remainder is not known. This sample has more than 65,000 clones in its table, and about 91% of those were observed once. In total, the top ten clones hold approximately 0.42% of the sample. Sequences were obtained from T cells isolated from PBMCs. The receptors were sampled from a human donor in good health.

This chain connects TRBV14 to TRBJ1-2; a possible D gene is TRBD1 (6 bases). Trimming removed 4 bases at V and 2 bases at J, with 8 bases between. Germline CDR1 reads SGHDN; CDR2 reads FVKESK. CDR3 length equals 13 residues. This chain's CDR3 is CASSRTGNYGYTF. CDR3 coding DNA: TGTGCCAGCAGCCGAACAGGGAACTATGGCTACACCTTC.

The gene calls are TRBV4-3 and TRBJ2-3; D possibly corresponds to TRBD2 (6 bases). The CDR3 totals 18 residues. Trimming removed 2 bases from V and 0 bases from J, with 18 bases in between. Germline CDR1 reads LGHNA; CDR2 reads YSLEER. CDR3 in amino acids: CASSQLHRAGFSTDTQYF. The CDR3 DNA sequence: TGCGCCAGCAGCCAACTTCACCGAGCGGGTTTTAGCACAGATACGCAGTATTTT.

The genes are TRBV9 and TRBJ1-2, with 7 bases identical to TRBD1. Losses at the gene ends were 4 bases for V and 7 bases for J; bases not matched to a gene: 7. The CDR3 spans 13 residues. In germline, CDR1 is SGDLS, CDR2 YYNGEE. The chain's CDR3 is CASSPTGDLGYTF. In nucleotides, the CDR3 is TGTGCCAGCAGCCCAACAGGGGATCTTGGCTACACCTTC. The variable domain in full, with the rest retrieved from reference TRBV9 and TRBJ1-2, is DSGVTQTPKHLITATGQRVTLRCSPRSGDLSVYWYQQSLDQGLQFLIQYYNGEERAKGNILERFSAQQFPDLHSELNLSSLELGDSALYFCASSPTGDLGYTFGSGTRLTVV.

The J gene is TRBJ2-3, the V gene TRBV6-4; tentatively, D is TRBD1 (5 bases). The CDR3 consists of 13 residues. CDR1 is MRHNA and CDR2 is SNTAGT in the germline V gene. The V end was cut by 5 bases, the J end by 0 bases, with 6 bases between. The CDR3 spells CASSSGSTDTQYF. Here the CDR3 DNA reads TGTGCCAGCAGTTCAGGGAGCACAGATACGCAGTATTTT.

The chain carries TRBV2 and TRBJ1-4; the D is unclear. Germline V gene sequence: CDR1 SNHLY, CDR2 FYNNEI. This CDR3 has 17 amino acids. V lost 3 bases, J lost 0 bases, and 14 bases lay in between. Here the CDR3 reads CASSDQTTTATNEKLFF. CDR3 nucleotide sequence: TGTGCCAGCAGTGACCAGACAACCACCGCAACTAATGAAAAACTGTTTTTT.

This chain uses TRBV5-1 with TRBJ2-7, with D unresolved. V was clipped by 0 bases and J by 5 bases, with 12 bases between them. The germline V gene encodes CDR1 SGHRS and CDR2 YFSETQ. The CDR3 consists of 14 residues. Here the CDR3 DNA reads TGCGCCAGCAGCTTGGACTCCTTTGCCCACGAGCAGTACTTC. Protein sequence: CASSLDSFAHEQYF.

The rearrangement links TRBV9 to TRBJ2-5; no firm D call. TRBJ2-7 matches the DNA end more closely, so the J call is doubtful. CDR3 length equals 14 residues. In germline, CDR1 is SGDLS, CDR2 YYNGEE. CDR3 loop: CASSLTDGSYEQYF. For the CDR3, the DNA is TGTGCCAGCAGCCTAACAGACGGCAGCTACGAGCAGTACTTC.

The rearrangement joins TRBV5-6 to TRBJ2-7; 7 bases match TRBD1. Germline lookup yields CDR1 SGHDT and CDR2 YYEEEE. This CDR3 has 15 residues. The ends lost 4 bases at V and 4 bases at J; junction bases unmatched: 11. The CDR3 spells CASSPQGGTGYEQYF. The DNA for the CDR3 is TGTGCCAGCAGCCCTCAAGGGGGCACGGGATACGAGCAGTACTTC.

V is TRBV5-1 and J is TRBJ2-7; D is unclear. Germline CDR1 reads SGHRS; CDR2 reads YFSETQ. This CDR3 region has 14 residues. Trimming removed 1 base at V and 2 bases at J, with 10 bases between. The chain's CDR3 is CASSLNSQPYEQYF. The DNA for the CDR3 is TGCGCCAGCAGCTTGAATTCACAGCCCTACGAGCAGTACTTC.

This sequence joins TRBV30 and TRBJ1-1, with TRBD1 matching 8 bases. Trimming cost V 2 bases and J 3 bases; bases outside gene matches: 5. CDR1 is GTSNPN and CDR2 is SVGIG in the germline V gene (reference sequence). This CDR3 is built from 14 residues. The chain's CDR3 is CAWSPTDRDTEAFF. DNA for the CDR3: TGTGCCTGGAGTCCTACGGACAGGGACACTGAAGCTTTCTTT.

The chain is built from TRBV5-6 and TRBJ1-2; D not certain. The CDR3 runs to 14 residues. CDR1 and CDR2 (germline): SGHDT, YYEEEE. The V end was cut by 3 bases, the J end by 6 bases, with 15 bases between. The CDR3 reads CASSSARGFNGYTF. In nucleotides, the CDR3 is TGTGCCAGCAGCTCAGCTCGGGGATTCAATGGCTACACCTTC.

The genes are TRBV7-3 and TRBJ2-4, with D maybe TRBD2 (6 bases). From germline, CDR1 is SGHTA and CDR2 FQGTGA. The CDR3 covers 13 residues. V lost 2 bases, J lost 8 bases, and 10 bases lay in between. The CDR3, as DNA: TGTGCCAGCAGCTTACTCGGCGGGGACATTCAGTACTTC. Translating it yields CASSLLGGDIQYF.

The V and J genes are TRBV27 and TRBJ2-1; 8 nucleotides line up with TRBD1. The J segment lost 0 bases and the V segment lost 2 bases, leaving 3 bases of the junction unmatched. The germline CDR1 and CDR2 sequences are MNHEY and SMNVEV (reference sequence). There are 16 residues in the CDR3. CDR3: CASSLRQGSSYNEQFF. CDR3 nucleotides: TGTGCCAGCAGTTTAAGACAGGGGTCCTCCTACAATGAGCAGTTCTTC.

This rearrangement joins TRBV6-6 to TRBJ2-7; D is undetermined. Trimming removed 7 bases from V and 4 bases from J, with 11 bases in between. Looked up from germline, CDR1 is MNHNY and CDR2 is SVGAGI (reference sequence). This CDR3 spans 12 amino acids. The CDR3 loop is CASTPNTYEQYF. Written as DNA, the CDR3 is TGTGCCAGCACCCCGAACACATACGAGCAGTACTTC.

The V and J genes are TRBV4-3 and TRBJ2-1, with 11 bases identical to TRBD2. This CDR3 has 14 residues. V lost 4 bases, J lost 10 bases, and 6 bases stayed unmatched. Germline-derived CDR1 and CDR2 are LGHNA and YSLEER. As DNA, the CDR3 is TGCGCCAGCAGCCCGGGACTAGCGGAGAGGGAGCAGTTCTTC. Its protein product is CASSPGLAEREQFF.

V and J are TRBV27 and TRBJ1-2; tentatively, D is TRBD1 (6 bases). Trimming took off 5 bases at V and 8 bases at J, with 21 bases between the two ends. The CDR3 sequence is 15 residues long. CDR1 and CDR2 (germline): MNHEY, SMNVEV (reference sequence). The CDR3 coding sequence is TGTGCCAGCAGTCAAGCCTTATCAGGGGCACGGGGCTACACCTTC. Translating it yields CASSQALSGARGYTF.

The V and J genes are TRBV28 and TRBJ1-3; D is unclear. V lost 6 bases to trimming and J lost 0 bases, with 15 bases between them. Germline lookup yields CDR1 MDHEN and CDR2 SYDVKM. The CDR3 consists of 16 residues. The CDR3 region is CASRTNSLFSGNTIYF. CDR3 sequence (DNA): TGTGCCAGCAGAACCAACAGCCTTTTCTCTGGAAACACCATATATTTT.

A single count supports this clone. The genes are TRBV19 and TRBJ1-2, with TRBD1 matching over 12 bases. Losses at the gene ends were 3 bases for V and 7 bases for J; bases not matched to a gene: 6. This CDR3 region has 15 residues. Germline V lookup: CDR1 LNHDA, CDR2 SQIVND (reference sequence). Here the CDR3 DNA reads TGTGCCAGTAGTATCGCTACGGGACAGGGGGCTGGCTACACCTTC. It codes for CASSIATGQGAGYTF.

This clone was recorded once. This sequence joins TRBV5-1 and TRBJ1-1; tentative D call: TRBD1 (6 bases). V was clipped by 4 bases and J by 0 bases, with 10 bases between them. Per the germline V gene, CDR1 is SGHRS and CDR2 is YFSETQ. The CDR3 is made up of 14 amino acids. CDR3 DNA sequence: TGCGCCAGCAGCAGGGGGATCATGAACACTGAAGCTTTCTTT. Translating gives CASSRGIMNTEAFF.

The CDR3 DNA sequence: TGTGCCAGTAGTATAGGGGGGAGGGGCACTGAAGCTTTCTTT. This encodes CASSIGGRGTEAFF. The chain uses TRBV19 and TRBJ1-1, with D possibly TRBD1 on 5 matching bases. The CDR3 is made up of 14 amino acids. Germline V gene lookup returns CDR1 LNHDA and CDR2 SQIVND (reference sequence). Trimming removed 1 base at V and 4 bases at J, with 10 bases between.

The chain links TRBV19 to TRBJ2-7; 8 bases agree with TRBD1. V lost 7 bases, J lost 6 bases, and 5 bases stayed unmatched. CDR1 is LNHDA, CDR2 SQIVND, per germline (reference sequence). The length of the CDR3 is 12 residues. The CDR3 DNA follows: TGTGCCAGTATTTCAGGGGGCGGCGAGCAGTACTTC. This sequence encodes CASISGGGEQYF.

The V call is TRBV7-9, the J call TRBJ2-7, with D possibly being TRBD1 (8 bases). The germline V gene encodes CDR1 SEHNR and CDR2 FQNEAQ (reference sequence). The CDR3 spans 14 residues. Deletions cut 5 bases from V and 4 bases from J, with 15 bases between. CDR3 DNA sequence: TGTGCCAGCAGCAGGACAGGGACTATGTACGAGCAGTACTTC. Protein product: CASSRTGTMYEQYF. Together with reference TRBV7-9 and TRBJ2-7, the CDR3 gives the full variable domain: DTGVSQNPRHKITKRGQNVTFRCDPISEHNRLYWYRQTLGQGPEFLTYFQNEAQLEKSRLLSDRFSAERPKGSFSTLEIQRTEQGDSAMYLCASSRTGTMYEQYFGPGTRLTVT.

The rearrangement uses TRBV7-9 and TRBJ2-1; TRBD2 is a possible D gene (6 bases). The CDR3 covers 15 residues. The V gene lost 7 bases and the J gene lost 5 bases, with 18 bases spanning the gap. Germline CDR1 SEHNR, CDR2 FQNEAQ (reference sequence). The CDR3 coding sequence is TGTGCCAGCACCGTTAAGACTAGGAAGGACAATGAGCAGTTCTTC. Translating it yields CASTVKTRKDNEQFF.

The chain links TRBV11-2 to TRBJ2-5, with 7 bases identical to TRBD1. From germline, CDR1 is SGHAT and CDR2 FQNNGV. Trimming removed 5 bases from V and 0 bases from J; junction bases left unmatched: 6. CDR3 length: 15 residues. This CDR3 is CASSPMGQYQETQYF. The CDR3 DNA is TGTGCCAGCAGCCCTATGGGACAGTACCAAGAGACCCAGTACTTC.

The chain combines TRBV27 with TRBJ2-7; 7 bases fit TRBD2. This CDR3 has 14 amino acids. Germline values: CDR1 MNHEY, CDR2 SMNVEV (reference sequence). V was pared by 2 bases and J by 2 bases, with 3 bases of the junction left unmatched. The CDR3 sequence is CASSLAAGAYEQYF. The CDR3, as DNA: TGTGCCAGCAGTTTAGCGGCGGGAGCCTACGAGCAGTACTTC.

The chain links TRBV4-1 to TRBJ2-3; 8 bases are a match to TRBD2. Germline CDR1 MGHRA, CDR2 YSYEKL. This CDR3 region has 16 residues. J lost 0 bases, V lost 1 base, and 3 bases had no gene match. DNA for the CDR3: TGCGCCAGCAGCCAAGGGGTAGCGGGGAGCACAGATACGCAGTATTTT. Encoded protein: CASSQGVAGSTDTQYF.

J is TRBJ2-7 and V is TRBV5-1; a weak D match, TRBD2 (5 bases). Deletions cut 0 bases from V and 2 bases from J, with 9 bases between. CDR1 and CDR2 from the germline V gene are SGHRS and YFSETQ. The CDR3 loop spans 14 amino acids. CDR3 sequence: CASSLGGETYEQYF. The DNA of the CDR3 is TGCGCCAGCAGCTTGGGGGGAGAGACCTACGAGCAGTACTTC.

V and J are TRBV6-5 and TRBJ2-5, with 7 bases that match TRBD2. Germline V CDR1 and CDR2: MNHEY, SVGAGI. The CDR3 covers 13 residues. V lost 4 bases, J lost 5 bases, and 4 bases stayed unmatched. The CDR3 spells CASSSGTIETQYF. For the CDR3, the DNA is TGTGCCAGCAGTTCCGGGACTATCGAGACCCAGTACTTC.

This clone was detected a few times. The chain has TRBV28 and TRBJ2-2, with 10 bases identical to TRBD1. V trimming: 7 bases; J trimming: 4 bases; junction bases outside the gene matches: 12. Germline V gene lookup returns CDR1 MDHEN and CDR2 SYDVKM. The CDR3 totals 17 residues. The CDR3, as DNA: TGTGCCAGCAATCTCTCCGGGACAGGGGCCTTCACCGGGGAGCTGTTTTTT. Translating gives CASNLSGTGAFTGELFF.

The CDR3 sequence is CASSERTDQAFF. CDR3 sequence (DNA): TGTGCCAGCAGTGAACGTACAGATCAAGCTTTCTTT. This sequence joins TRBV6-1 and TRBJ1-1; the D is unclear. The CDR3 runs 12 residues. V lost 2 bases to trimming and J lost 9 bases, with 10 bases between them. Germline-derived CDR1 and CDR2 are MNHNS and SASEGT.

The V gene is TRBV30, the J gene TRBJ2-5, with D perhaps TRBD2 (5 bases). The germline gives CDR1 GTSNPN, CDR2 SVGIG (reference sequence). This CDR3 contains 13 residues. The germline V and J ends were trimmed by 2 bases and 1 base, with 8 bases remaining between them. The CDR3 sequence is CAWSLAFQETQYF. CDR3 DNA: TGTGCCTGGAGTTTAGCGTTCCAAGAGACCCAGTACTTC. The full variable domain, completed using reference TRBV30 and TRBJ2-5, is SQTIHQWPATLVQPVGSPLSLECTVEGTSNPNLYWYRQAAGRGLQLLFYSVGIGQISSEVPQNLSASRPQDRQFILSSKKLLLSDSGFYLCAWSLAFQETQYFGPGTRLLVL.